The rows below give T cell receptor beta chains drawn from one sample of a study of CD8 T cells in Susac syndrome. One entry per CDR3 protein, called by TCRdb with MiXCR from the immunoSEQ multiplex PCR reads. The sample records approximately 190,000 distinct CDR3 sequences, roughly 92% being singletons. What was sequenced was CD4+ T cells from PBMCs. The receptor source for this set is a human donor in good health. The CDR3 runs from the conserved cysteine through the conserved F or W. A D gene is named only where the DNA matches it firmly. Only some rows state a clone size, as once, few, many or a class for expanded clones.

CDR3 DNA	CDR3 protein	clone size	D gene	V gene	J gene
TGTGCCTGGGCGGACAGCACGATCTATGGCTACACCTTC	CAWADSTIYGYTF	.	.	TRBV30	TRBJ1-2
TGTGCCTGGACGGAGCGGGGGGCGCGGATAGCTTTCTTT	CAWTERGARIAFF	.	.	TRBV30	TRBJ1-1
TGTGCCAGCAGTTCACTAGCGGGGAGCTCCTACGAGCAGTACTTC	CASSSLAGSSYEQYF	few	TRBD2	TRBV6-5	TRBJ2-7
TGTGCCAGCAGGTCCGGGACAGCGGACACTGAAGCTTTCTTT	CASRSGTADTEAFF	.	TRBD1	TRBV5-4	TRBJ1-1
TGTGCCAGCAGCTTGCGGGGGGACTCATTAACCTACGAGCAGTACTTC	CASSLRGDSLTYEQYF	.	TRBD2	TRBV5-4	TRBJ2-7
TGTGCCAGCAGTTTAAGGGGACAGGGGGCCAATGGCTACACCTTC	CASSLRGQGANGYTF	.	TRBD1	TRBV12-3/TRBV12-4	TRBJ1-2
TGTGCCAGCAGCTCACGCCGGACATTACCTGGAAACACCATATATTTT	CASSSRRTLPGNTIYF	.	.	TRBV5-6	TRBJ1-3
TGTGCCAGCAGGTCGAAACAGGGGGGGAACACCGGGGAGCTGTTTTTT	CASRSKQGGNTGELFF	.	TRBD1	TRBV7-8	TRBJ2-2
TGTGCCATCATCTTCGACGGGGAGGAGACCCAGTACTTC	CAIIFDGEETQYF	.	.	TRBV10-3	TRBJ2-5
TGCAGCGTCGGACTAGCGGGGGCTGTAAATGAGCAGTTCTTC	CSVGLAGAVNEQFF	once	TRBD2	TRBV29-1	TRBJ2-1
TGCAGCACAGGGGACACCGGGGAGCTGTTTTTT	CSTGDTGELFF	.	TRBD1	TRBV29-1	TRBJ2-2
TGTGCCAGCAGCCAATCAAGAGGGATAGAGACCCAGTACTTC	CASSQSRGIETQYF	.	.	TRBV16	TRBJ2-5
TGCAGCGTTGAAGATCCCAGGGCCGGGGCCAACGTCCTGACTTTC	CSVEDPRAGANVLTF	.	.	TRBV29-1	TRBJ2-6
TGTGCCAGCAGTCGGAGGAATCCGGGAGGGAACACAGATACGCAGTATTTT	CASSRRNPGGNTDTQYF	once	TRBD2	TRBV27	TRBJ2-3
TGTGCCAGCAGTTTCGGGCCAGACAGACGGCGGGTCTATGGCTACACCTTC	CASSFGPDRRRVYGYTF	once	.	TRBV12-3/TRBV12-4	TRBJ1-2
TGTGCCAGCAGCCAAGGAGTCAATCAGCCCCAGCATTTT	CASSQGVNQPQHF	.	.	TRBV14	TRBJ1-5
TGCAGTGCCCCGGCGGGGGGCTGGATGAACACTGAAGCTTTCTTT	CSAPAGGWMNTEAFF	.	.	TRBV20-1	TRBJ1-1
TGCAGTGCTAGTTGGCAGCCGGGCAATCAGCCCCAGCATTTT	CSASWQPGNQPQHF	once	.	TRBV20-1	TRBJ1-5
TGTGCCAGCAGTGAAGCGCTGGGTGTAAGCGGGGAGCTGTTTTTT	CASSEALGVSGELFF	.	.	TRBV2	TRBJ2-2
TGCGCCAGCAGACCAGGGTCCGCGAACACCGGGGAGCTGTTTTTT	CASRPGSANTGELFF	.	.	TRBV5-1	TRBJ2-2
TGTGCCAGCAGCCAAGTTTGGCTAGCAGACACCGGGGAGCTGTTTTTT	CASSQVWLADTGELFF	.	.	TRBV3-1	TRBJ2-2
TGCAGTGCTAGAGATGAGGGGGGGCGATTTAGCGAGCAGTACTTC	CSARDEGGRFSEQYF	.	.	TRBV20-1	TRBJ2-7
TGTGCCAGCAGTTCCGGGACAGGGGTTGAGCAGTACTTC	CASSSGTGVEQYF	.	TRBD1	TRBV12-3/TRBV12-4	TRBJ2-7
TGTGCCAGGAGGGGGGGTGGCAATCAGCCCCAGCATTTT	CARRGGGNQPQHF	.	.	TRBV19	TRBJ1-5
TGTGCCACCAACGGACTAGCGGGGGTAAACATTCAGTACTTC	CATNGLAGVNIQYF	.	TRBD2	TRBV28	TRBJ2-4
TGTGCCAGTAGTATAGGTTTGAGGACAGGGCAAGAGACCCAGTACTTC	CASSIGLRTGQETQYF	.	TRBD1	TRBV19	TRBJ2-5
TGTGCCAGCAGCGGCCCTAGCGGGGGAACGACCGATTCGCAGTTCTTC	CASSGPSGGTTDSQFF	.	TRBD2	TRBV9	TRBJ2-1
TGTGCCTGGGAAACTCAGGGAAATCAGCCCCAGCATTTT	CAWETQGNQPQHF	.	.	TRBV30	TRBJ1-5